The 24 T cell receptor beta chains in this list originate from one sample, sequenced in a study of neurological immune-mediated disorders. TCRdb analysed the 5' RACE reads with MiXCR anew, one entry per CDR3 protein. The top ten hold 25% to 30% of the sample, which has 35,000 to 45,000 distinct CDR3 sequences, about 14% seen once. Sequencing used PBMCs. Source of these receptors: a woman aged 50 to 65 with HTLV-1-associated myelopathy (HAM/TSP).

The chain employs TRBV20-1 and TRBJ1-5; weak D call: TRBD1 (5 bases). The CDR3 runs 14 residues. The ends were cut back, 2 bases at V and 5 bases at J, with 13 bases in the middle. The germline CDR1 and CDR2 sequences are DFQATT and SNEGSKA (reference sequence). CDR3 coding DNA: TGCAGTGCTAGAAGGGGCGGGAGAGATCAGCCCCAGCATTTT. Its translation is CSARRGGRDQPQHF.

This clonotype was recorded many times. As DNA, the CDR3 is TGTGCCAGCAGTCTAACAGGGAGCTCCTACAATGAGCAGTTCTTC. Its protein product is CASSLTGSSYNEQFF. V and J are TRBV11-3 and TRBJ2-1; tentatively, D is TRBD1 (6 bases). The germline gives CDR1 SGHNT, CDR2 YENEEA. The ends were cut back, 6 bases at V and 0 bases at J, with 12 bases in the middle. This CDR3 spans 15 amino acids.

The rearrangement joins TRBV5-1 to TRBJ2-1; D may be TRBD1 (6 bases). The germline V gene has CDR1 SGHRS and CDR2 YFSETQ. Trimming pared 2 bases from V and 4 bases from J, leaving 16 bases between. This CDR3 region has 16 residues. The CDR3 DNA sequence: TGCGCCAGCAGCTTAGAGGGGACACCCGTTTACAATGAGCAGTTCTTC. Its protein product is CASSLEGTPVYNEQFF.

This clonotype appeared many times. J is TRBJ1-1 and V is TRBV20-1; D is perhaps TRBD1 (5 bases). Trimming removed 5 bases at V and 5 bases at J, with 18 bases between. Per the germline V gene, CDR1 is DFQATT and CDR2 is SNEGSKA (reference sequence). The CDR3 has 14 amino acids. The CDR3 spells CSAPSRQIGTEAFF. The CDR3 DNA sequence: TGCAGTGCTCCCTCCCGACAGATAGGGACTGAAGCTTTCTTT.

This clonotype was found many times. The chain employs TRBV20-1 and TRBJ2-3, with TRBD2 matching over 10 bases. Germline values: CDR1 DFQATT, CDR2 SNEGSKA (reference sequence). The CDR3 runs to 15 residues. The junction had 8 bases not matched to a gene; V was cut back by 6 bases and J by 2 bases. CDR3 coding DNA: TGCAGTGCCCTAGCCACTAGCGGGGTCACAGATACGCAGTATTTT. Amino acids: CSALATSGVTDTQYF.

Turning to this clonotype: A much larger clonotype is one base distant, so this may be a read error. This chain uses TRBV15 with TRBJ2-7; D possibly corresponds to TRBD1 (6 bases). This CDR3 comprises 14 residues. The germline CDR1 and CDR2 sequences are LNHNV and YYDKDF (reference sequence). The germline V and J ends were trimmed by 3 bases and 3 bases, with 12 bases remaining between them. Written as DNA, the CDR3 is TGTGCCACCAGCAGCGGGGCAGGGGACTACGAGCAGTACTTC. Its protein product is CATSSGAGDYEQYF.

This clonotype was observed a handful of times. Given a much more abundant clone one base away, this may be a read error. The rearrangement uses TRBV29-1 and TRBJ2-7; TRBD2 is a possible D gene (5 bases). This CDR3 spans 12 amino acids. The V end was cut by 5 bases, the J end by 3 bases, with 11 bases between. CDR1 and CDR2 (germline): SQVTM, ANQGSEA. This CDR3 reads CSVSEGIYEQYF. In nucleotides, the CDR3 is TGCAGCGTTTCCGAGGGTATCTACGAGCAGTACTTC.

This clonotype was observed at least ten times. The DNA for the CDR3 is TGTGCCAGCAGCTTAGAGGCCAGGGAAGAGACCCAGTACTTC. This codes for CASSLEAREETQYF. The chain carries TRBV7-8 and TRBJ2-5; D might be TRBD1 (5 bases). The ends were cut back, 1 base at V and 3 bases at J, with 9 bases in the middle. Germline values: CDR1 SGHVS, CDR2 FQNEAQ. The CDR3 runs to 14 residues.

There are many counts of this clonotype. The DNA of the CDR3 is TGTGCCACTGGGGGGCCAGGGCAGAACTCTGGGGCCAACGTCCTGACTTTC. Its translation is CATGGPGQNSGANVLTF. This chain connects TRBV10-3 to TRBJ2-6; D is possibly TRBD1 or TRBD2 (6 bases each). This CDR3 spans 17 amino acids. The germline V and J ends were trimmed by 10 bases and 0 bases, with 19 bases remaining between them. Germline CDR1 and CDR2: ENHRY and SYGVKD.

This clonotype came up many times. Written as DNA, the CDR3 is TGTGCCAGCAGCACCTCCACTTTACGGGCTTTCATCTCTGGAAACACCATATATTTT. Translating gives CASSTSTLRAFISGNTIYF. The V call is TRBV28, the J call TRBJ1-3, with D uncertain. The germline gives CDR1 MDHEN, CDR2 SYDVKM. The CDR3 length is 19 residues. Trimming removed 6 bases from V and 0 bases from J, with 24 bases in between.

This clonotype was seen ten or more times. The chain joins TRBV5-6 to TRBJ2-7; D not resolved. Trimming removed 0 bases at V and 0 bases at J, with 10 bases between. Per germline, CDR1 SGHDT and CDR2 YYEEEE. CDR3 size: 15 residues. Here the CDR3 reads CASSLGLQASYEQYV. The DNA for the CDR3 is TGTGCCAGCAGCTTGGGGTTGCAGGCCTCCTACGAGCAGTACGTC.

This clonotype has a count of ten or more. This chain joins TRBV18 and TRBJ1-3; perhaps TRBD1 as D (6 bases). CDR3 length: 13 residues. Trimming removed 4 bases from V and 8 bases from J, with 12 bases in between. Germline loops: CDR1 KGHSH, CDR2 LQKENI. The CDR3 here is CASSLQGRDTIYF. The CDR3 DNA reads TGTGCCAGCTCACTACAGGGTCGCGACACCATATATTTT.

This clonotype came up many times. The chain uses TRBV5-1 and TRBJ1-4; no firm D call. CDR3 length equals 14 residues. Per the germline V gene, CDR1 is SGHRS and CDR2 is YFSETQ. V was trimmed by 3 bases and J by 5 bases, leaving 11 bases between them. CDR3: CASSSGPSNEKLFF. CDR3 nucleotides: TGCGCCAGCAGCTCTGGACCGAGCAATGAAAAACTGTTTTTT. Full variable domain (missing parts from reference TRBV5-1 and TRBJ1-4): KAGVTQTPRYLIKTRGQQVTLSCSPISGHRSVSWYQQTPGQGLQFLFEYFSETQRNKGNFPGRFSGRQFSNSRSEMNVSTLELGDSALYLCASSSGPSNEKLFFGSGTQLSVL.

This clonotype was counted ten times or more. The V and J genes are TRBV6-2 or TRBV6-3 and TRBJ1-5, with 7 bases lining up with TRBD1. Germline V gene sequence: CDR1 MNHEY, CDR2 SVGEGT. The junction had 8 bases not matched to a gene; V was cut back by 5 bases and J by 1 base. CDR3 length: 16 amino acids. CDR3 protein: CASSRYRGASNQPQHF. The DNA for the CDR3 is TGTGCCAGCAGTCGCTACAGGGGCGCCAGCAATCAGCCCCAGCATTTT.

This clonotype was seen ten or more times. The V call is TRBV15, the J call TRBJ2-1; tentative D call: TRBD2 (5 bases). V lost 0 bases, J lost 0 bases, and 6 bases lay in between. The CDR3 is 15 residues long. Germline V CDR1 and CDR2: LNHNV, YYDKDF (reference sequence). CDR3 sequence reads: CATSRDRGSYNEQFF. The CDR3 region has the DNA TGTGCCACCAGCAGAGATCGGGGCTCCTACAATGAGCAGTTCTTC.

This clonotype was seen repeatedly, ten times or more. The chain has TRBV5-1 and TRBJ2-5; 8 positions match TRBD1. Germline V lookup: CDR1 SGHRS, CDR2 YFSETQ. The CDR3 is 15 residues long. V was clipped by 4 bases and J by 5 bases; unmatched bases: 10. CDR3 sequence reads: CASSPQGGPMETQYF. CDR3 nucleotides: TGCGCCAGCAGCCCACAGGGGGGTCCCATGGAGACCCAGTACTTC.

The table lists this clonotype with a few counts. The chain employs TRBV6-2 or TRBV6-3 and TRBJ2-3; D not resolved. V was clipped by 0 bases and J by 2 bases, with 15 bases between them. This CDR3 has 17 residues. Per the germline V gene, CDR1 is MNHEY and CDR2 is SVGEGT. CDR3 protein: CASSYSRSDYPTDTQYF. The CDR3 DNA reads as TGTGCCAGCAGTTACTCGAGGTCAGATTACCCCACAGATACGCAGTATTTT.

Concerning this clonotype: A much larger clone is a single base away; this may be a read error. This rearrangement joins TRBV5-6 to TRBJ1-1, with a tentative D call TRBD1 (5 bases). The germline gives CDR1 SGHDT, CDR2 YYEEEE. The CDR3 runs to 18 residues. With 4 bases removed from V and 4 bases from J, the gap between germline ends came to 26 bases. CDR3 in amino acids: CASSDGCDSSVSATEAFF. The CDR3 DNA reads as TGTGCCAGCAGCGACGGCTGTGACAGCTCGGTTTCTGCCACTGAAGCTTTCTTT.

This clonotype was detected ten times or more. For the CDR3, the DNA is TGTGCCAGCCACCGGGACAAGTATGGCTACACCTTC. It yields the protein CASHRDKYGYTF. J is TRBJ1-2 and V is TRBV6-2 or TRBV6-3; TRBD1 might be the D (6 bases). The CDR3 covers 12 residues. V shed 8 bases and J shed 5 bases, with 12 bases lying between them. Germline lookup yields CDR1 MNHEY and CDR2 SVGEGT.

Many counts were recorded for this clonotype. V usage is TRBV10-2 and J usage is TRBJ2-2; D is unresolved. The CDR3 loop spans 15 amino acids. Trimming cost V 3 bases and J 8 bases, with 16 bases left between them. Germline V gene lookup returns CDR1 WSHSY and CDR2 SAAADI. CDR3 protein: CASSDNIGARGELFF. CDR3 nucleotide sequence: TGCGCCAGCAGTGATAATATCGGAGCGCGGGGGGAGCTGTTTTTT.

This clonotype was observed a handful of times. The chain is built from TRBV28 and TRBJ1-2, with TRBD1 matching over 10 bases. Per the germline V gene, CDR1 is MDHEN and CDR2 is SYDVKM. CDR3 length: 15 amino acids. Trimming removed 10 bases from V and 4 bases from J; junction bases left unmatched: 12. The CDR3 loop is CATVWGDRGGYGYTF. Written as DNA, the CDR3 is TGTGCCACCGTGTGGGGGGACAGGGGCGGCTATGGCTACACCTTC.

This clonotype appeared many times. The genes are TRBV11-3 and TRBJ2-1; the match to TRBD1 covers 12 bases. This CDR3 has 16 amino acids. V dropped 5 bases and J dropped 2; count of bases not matched to a gene: 4. Germline CDR1 SGHNT, CDR2 YENEEA. The CDR3 bases are TGTGCCAGCAGCCCGGGACAGGGGGCGCCCTACAATGAGCAGTTCTTC. Translation gives CASSPGQGAPYNEQFF.

The rearrangement joins TRBV24-1 to TRBJ2-1; D unresolved. The germline gives CDR1 KGHDR, CDR2 SFDVKD. This CDR3 is built from 16 residues. Deletions cut 5 bases from V and 0 bases from J, with 13 bases between. The CDR3, as DNA: TGTGCCACCAGTGTTGGGTCACTTTCCTCCTACAATGAGCAGTTCTTC. Translating gives CATSVGSLSSYNEQFF.

This clonotype was counted ten times or more. V gene TRBV12-3 or TRBV12-4 combines with J gene TRBJ2-7, with 8 bases that match TRBD2. V was clipped by 5 bases and J by 7 bases; unmatched bases: 7. CDR3 length: 13 amino acids. CDR3 residues: CASSIGLAREQYV. The CDR3 DNA reads TGTGCCAGCAGTATTGGACTAGCTCGGGAGCAGTACGTC.